What follows is one T cell receptor beta chain and its context. Its antigen is as yet unknown. The data are from a study of T cell responses to AZD1222 COVID-19 vaccine. Study-level points and caveats: The donor group comprised mostly white British people and more females; the analysis possibly underestimated clonal diversity. Repertoires in all cases were sampled only once the peak T cell response had passed.

Repertoires were generated with immunoSEQ multiplex PCR, while TCRdb's copy carries only in-frame clones and drops some. The data show 180,000 or so clones, about 89% seen once. The CDR3 extends over 16 amino acids. Trimming removed 5 bases from V and 0 bases from J, with 14 bases in between. Germline CDR1 SGHAT, CDR2 FQNNGV. The clonotype was recovered from an adult in good health. The sequencing here drew on peripheral blood, taken on day 0 of AZD1222 vaccination. V and J are TRBV11-2 and TRBJ2-1; D possibly corresponds to TRBD1 (6 bases). The CDR3 region has the DNA TGTGCCAGCAGCCGAGGTACAGGGAGCTCCTACAATGAGCAGTTCTTC. Translated, it gives CASSRGTGSSYNEQFF.